A single sample gave rise to the 13 T cell receptor beta chains below, sequenced in a study of human T cells and chemical hapten exposure. This sample's time point: patch test 2, 6 weeks after DPC sensitization. Specified treatment: therapeutic diphenylcyclopropenone sensitization with weekly scalp DPC. A single record per CDR3 protein comes from TCRdb applying MiXCR to the RACE reads. The repertoire holds about 81,000 distinct CDR3 sequences, with about a tenth as singletons. The sample was whole blood, taken in connection with sensitization to the hapten diphenylcyclopropenone (DPC). Receptors were obtained from a woman aged 25 to 45 with alopecia areata. Some clones in this sample may be carry-over from other donors' samples.

This clonotype was seen ten or more times. This rearrangement joins TRBV2 to TRBJ2-7; possibly TRBD1 for D (5 bases). This CDR3 has 14 amino acids. Per germline, CDR1 SNHLY and CDR2 FYNNEI. V was shortened by 1 base and J by 0 bases, with 7 bases between the two germline ends. CDR3 loop: CASSEDRSSYEQYF. Here the CDR3 DNA reads TGTGCCAGCAGTGAAGACAGGAGCTCCTACGAGCAGTACTTC.

This clonotype appeared many times. V and J are TRBV29-1 and TRBJ1-1, with D possibly TRBD1 on 5 matching bases. The CDR3 has 13 residues. Germline V gene data show CDR1 as SQVTM and CDR2 as ANQGSEA. Trimming cost V 7 bases and J 2 bases, with 14 bases left between them. The CDR3 bases are TGCAGCGGGGGGATGCGTCGAAACACTGAAGCTTTCTTT. Amino acids: CSGGMRRNTEAFF.

This clonotype has just a few counts. The chain is built from TRBV6-1 and TRBJ2-4; weak D call: TRBD1 (5 bases). V was cut by 7 bases and J by 8 bases, with 18 bases left in between. The CDR3 runs 14 residues. CDR1 and CDR2 from the germline V gene are MNHNS and SASEGT. CDR3 nucleotides: TGTGCCAGCAAAGTTGGCCAGGGTCAAGACATTCAGTACTTC. Translating gives CASKVGQGQDIQYF.

V and J are TRBV6-6 and TRBJ1-1; 11 bases fit TRBD1. The junction had 10 bases not matched to a gene; V was cut back by 6 bases and J by 4 bases. Germline CDR1 MNHNY, CDR2 SVGAGI (reference sequence). There are 16 residues in the CDR3. CDR3 amino acids: CASRTGQGATFTEAFF. In nucleotides, the CDR3 is TGTGCCAGCAGAACCGGACAGGGGGCCACTTTCACTGAAGCTTTCTTT.

This clonotype was observed many times. The chain is built from TRBV21-1 and TRBJ2-7. TRBV21-1 counts as a pseudogene. The CDR3 covers 10 residues. DNA for the CDR3: TGTGCCAGCAGCTTATCCGAGCAGTACTTC. Translation gives CASSLSEQYF.

This clonotype has a handful of counts. The CDR3 nucleotides are TGCAGTGCTTCGGGCGGCGGGGAGCTGTTTTTT. This translates into CSASGGGELFF. The V gene is TRBV20-1, the J gene TRBJ2-2; D is unclear. This CDR3 is built from 11 residues. Germline CDR1 is DFQATT and CDR2 is SNEGSKA (reference sequence). With 5 bases removed from V and 7 bases from J, the gap between germline ends came to 8 bases.

The chain is built from TRBV7-8 and TRBJ2-7, with unresolved D. Per the germline V gene, CDR1 is SGHVS and CDR2 is FQNEAQ. The V gene lost 2 bases and the J gene lost 6 bases, with 8 bases spanning the gap. The CDR3 contains 12 residues. CDR3 in DNA: TGTGCCAGCAGCTTATCCGCCGCCGAGCAGTACTTC. Protein: CASSLSAAEQYF.

The table lists this clonotype with many counts. The J gene is TRBJ1-2, the V gene TRBV7-2; D uncertain. Deletions cut 3 bases from V and 2 bases from J, with 10 bases between. CDR3 size: 14 residues. Germline V gives CDR1 SGHTA, CDR2 FQGNSA. The CDR3 DNA reads TGTGCCAGCAGCTTGGGTCAGCCAAACTATGGCTACACCTTC. Its protein is CASSLGQPNYGYTF.

This clonotype was seen ten or more times. The chain links TRBV6-2 or TRBV6-3 to TRBJ2-1; 8 bases are a match to TRBD1. The CDR3 covers 15 residues. The germline gives CDR1 MNHEY, CDR2 SVGEGT. The J segment lost 8 bases and the V segment lost 5 bases, leaving 11 bases of the junction unmatched. CDR3 protein: CASSSRDRRRDEQFF. The CDR3 nucleotides are TGTGCCAGCAGTAGCCGGGACAGGCGGCGCGATGAGCAGTTCTTC.

J is TRBJ2-3 and V is TRBV10-3, with D perhaps TRBD1 (7 bases). The V end was cut by 10 bases, the J end by 2 bases, with 13 bases between. In germline, CDR1 is ENHRY, CDR2 SYGVKD. The CDR3 runs 13 residues. This CDR3 is CASQGGATDTQYF. DNA of the CDR3: TGTGCCAGCCAGGGGGGAGCCACAGATACGCAGTATTTT.

This clonotype showed up many times. This chain uses TRBV7-9 with TRBJ1-2; D is unclear. Germline V lookup: CDR1 SEHNR, CDR2 FQNEAQ (reference sequence). Trimming shortened V by 2 bases and J by 2 bases, and 12 bases separated the two germline ends. The CDR3 has 15 residues. This CDR3 reads CASSLSSRSNYGYTF. CDR3 nucleotides: TGTGCCAGCAGCTTAAGTTCCAGATCGAACTATGGCTACACCTTC.

This clonotype was seen only a few times. The chain uses TRBV5-1 and TRBJ1-1; tentatively, D is TRBD1 (6 bases). The CDR3 length is 17 residues. The germline V gene encodes CDR1 SGHRS and CDR2 YFSETQ. V gave up 7 bases and J gave up 2 bases, with 24 bases separating them. CDR3 DNA sequence: TGCGCCAGCTTCACGGGGCGCAGGGAAGGGGGAAACACTGAAGCTTTCTTT. Its protein is CASFTGRREGGNTEAFF.

This clonotype was observed at least ten times. V usage is TRBV3-1 and J usage is TRBJ2-5; TRBD2 might be the D (6 bases). Trimming removed 4 bases at V and 1 base at J, with 10 bases between. The germline V gene has CDR1 LGHDT and CDR2 YNNKEL (reference sequence). The CDR3 loop spans 14 amino acids. CDR3 sequence (DNA): TGTGCCAGCAGCCCCCGGGAGTTCCAAGAGACCCAGTACTTC. Protein sequence: CASSPREFQETQYF.